This T cell receptor (beta chain) emerged from a study of immune evolution from preneoplasia to lung adenocarcinoma. This clone has just a few counts. The target antigen is unknown. The data were produced by immunoSEQ multiplex PCR, yet TCRdb's version contains in-frame clones alone and is incomplete. The sample contains 4,000 to 5,000 clones, just over 85% of which appear only once. Resections took place in Japan or China from about 2014 to 2018. Study findings and constraints: Highest clonality occurred in KRAS-mutant, not EGFR-mutant or double wild-type, nodules. Later-stage lesions appeared to have more T cells, more diversity, less clonality.

There are 12 residues in the CDR3. Trimming took 7 bases from V and 9 from J, leaving 13 bases between them. Germline values: CDR1 SGHAT, CDR2 FQNNGV. The sample taken for sequencing was FFPE minimally invasive lung adenocarcinoma tissue. This chain uses TRBV11-2 with TRBJ2-1; no clear D gene. This clonotype originated in a person aged 70 to 85 with lung adenocarcinoma. CDR3 residues: CASTPTQGEQFF. In DNA, the CDR3 is TGTGCCAGCACCCCGACCCAAGGTGAGCAGTTCTTC.